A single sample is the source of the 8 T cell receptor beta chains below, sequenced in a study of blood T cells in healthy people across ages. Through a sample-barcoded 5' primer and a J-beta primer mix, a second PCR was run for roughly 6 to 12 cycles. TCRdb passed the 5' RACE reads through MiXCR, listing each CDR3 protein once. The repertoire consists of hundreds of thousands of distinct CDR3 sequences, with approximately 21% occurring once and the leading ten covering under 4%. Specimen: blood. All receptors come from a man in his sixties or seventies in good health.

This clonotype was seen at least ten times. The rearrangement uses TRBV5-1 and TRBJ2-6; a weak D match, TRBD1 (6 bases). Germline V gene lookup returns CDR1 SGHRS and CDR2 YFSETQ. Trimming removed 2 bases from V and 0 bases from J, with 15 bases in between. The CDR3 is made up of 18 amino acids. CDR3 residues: CASSFRQVLYSGANVLTF. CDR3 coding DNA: TGCGCCAGCAGCTTTAGACAGGTTCTATACTCTGGGGCCAACGTCCTGACTTTC.

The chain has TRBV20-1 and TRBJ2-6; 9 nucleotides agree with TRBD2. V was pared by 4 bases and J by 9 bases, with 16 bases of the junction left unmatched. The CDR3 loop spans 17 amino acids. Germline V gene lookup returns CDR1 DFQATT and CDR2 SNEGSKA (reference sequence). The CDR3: CSAKMGPSGMTFNVLTF. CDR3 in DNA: TGCAGTGCTAAGATGGGGCCTAGCGGGATGACCTTCAACGTCCTGACTTTC.

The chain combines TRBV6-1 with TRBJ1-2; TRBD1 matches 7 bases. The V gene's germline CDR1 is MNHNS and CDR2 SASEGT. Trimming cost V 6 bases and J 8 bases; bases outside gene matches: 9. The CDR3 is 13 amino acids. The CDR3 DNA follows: TGTGCCAGCAGAGAGACAGGGTTTGACGGCTACACCTTC. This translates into CASRETGFDGYTF.

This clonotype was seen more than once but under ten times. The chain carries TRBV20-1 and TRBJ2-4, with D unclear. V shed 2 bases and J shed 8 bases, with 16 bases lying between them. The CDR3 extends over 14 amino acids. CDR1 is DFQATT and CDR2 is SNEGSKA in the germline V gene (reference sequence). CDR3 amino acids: CSARTGMGLDIQYF. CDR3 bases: TGCAGTGCTAGAACCGGTATGGGGTTGGACATTCAGTACTTC.

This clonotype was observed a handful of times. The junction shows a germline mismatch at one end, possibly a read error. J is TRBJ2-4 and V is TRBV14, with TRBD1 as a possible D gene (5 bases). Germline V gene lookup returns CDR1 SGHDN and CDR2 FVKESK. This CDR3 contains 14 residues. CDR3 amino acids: CASRQGVPERLQYF. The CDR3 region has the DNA TGTGCCAGCAGACAAGGGGTCCCCGAACGACTTCAGTACTTC.

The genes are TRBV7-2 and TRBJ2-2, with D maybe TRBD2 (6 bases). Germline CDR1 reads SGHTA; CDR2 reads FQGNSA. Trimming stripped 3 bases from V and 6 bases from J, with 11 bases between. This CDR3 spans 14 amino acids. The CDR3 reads CASSFRDLSGELFF. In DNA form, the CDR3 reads TGTGCCAGCAGCTTCAGGGACTTATCCGGGGAGCTGTTTTTT.

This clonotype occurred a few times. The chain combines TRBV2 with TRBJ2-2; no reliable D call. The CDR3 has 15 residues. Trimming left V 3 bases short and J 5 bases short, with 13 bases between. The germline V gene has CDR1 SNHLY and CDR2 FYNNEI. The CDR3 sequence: CASSDPPVPTGELFF. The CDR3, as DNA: TGTGCCAGCAGTGACCCCCCGGTACCAACCGGGGAGCTGTTTTTT.

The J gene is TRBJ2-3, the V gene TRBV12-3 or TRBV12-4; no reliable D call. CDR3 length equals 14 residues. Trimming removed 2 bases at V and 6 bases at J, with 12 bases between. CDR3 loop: CASSLKGTADTQYF. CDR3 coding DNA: TGTGCCAGCAGTTTAAAGGGCACGGCGGATACGCAGTATTTT.